This T cell receptor (beta chain) comes out of a study of cytomegalovirus exposure and HLA in healthy donors. Study background: There were 100 million to 120 million unique TCR beta sequences, drawn from about 200 million T cells, in an earlier analysis. Among several hundred genotyped donors, approximately 80% fell in the Caucasian-associated ancestry cluster. General study points: Later analysis identified 15,000 to 20,000 TCR beta sequences associated with HLA alleles, using a false discovery rate threshold of 0.05.

The study ran its PCR with 60 Vbeta and 13 Jbeta primers. Some clones are missing from TCRdb's copy, which holds only in-frame ones; the method was immunoSEQ multiplex PCR. Of tens of thousands of clones in the sample, just under 80% were seen once. The CDR3 runs 16 residues. V was shortened by 0 bases and J by 7 bases, with 15 bases between the two germline ends. CDR1 and CDR2 from the germline V gene are MGHRA and YSYEKL. With respect to this clone: What it recognizes is unknown.

The chain combines TRBV4-1 with TRBJ2-2; tentatively, D is TRBD2 (5 bases). Material for sequencing was PBMCs. The TCR originated in a woman in her thirties or forties in good health and CMV-seronegative. This CDR3 is CASSQDLGLAFGELFF. For the CDR3, the DNA is TGCGCCAGCAGCCAAGATTTAGGGTTAGCGTTCGGGGAGCTGTTTTTT.